This entry features one TCR beta chain sequence. Its antigen is unknown. No qualities accompany the bases; no much larger clone lies one base away. The record originates from a study of cytomegalovirus exposure and HLA in healthy donors (dated by TCRdb to 2016 to 2017). About the study as a whole: An earlier analysis of some 600 of the donors reported 276 Gb of sequence data and approximately 120 million unique TCR beta sequences obtained from 150 million to 200 million T cells. An early release covering 550 to 650 HLA-typed donors comprised about 300 gigabases of sequencing data and tens of millions of unique TCR sequences. The genetic ancestry cluster associated with self-reported Caucasian donors included about four fifths of the 398 genotyped donors. The study was designed to test whether signatures of past pathogen exposure could be identified by cataloging public T cell receptors. Using immunosequencing, the study profiled T cell repertoires from 666 subjects and related those repertoires to cytomegalovirus serostatus. Along with the roughly 700-subject first cohort, a separate validation cohort of over a hundred different subjects was used. To predict cytomegalovirus infection status, the study combined high-throughput TCR immunosequencing, statistical association of individual TCRs with disease status, and machine learning. In a later analysis, previously published TCR beta repertoires from several hundred donors were re-analyzed and high-resolution HLA genotyping was added so that TCR occurrence patterns could be studied. Rather than using new phenotypic data, the later analysis identified candidate immune exposures from TCR beta sequences and from how often those sequences occurred across donors. An earlier analysis of roughly 600 of the donors used high-throughput TCR beta sequencing to judge whether each TCR beta V gene segment behaved as functional or pseudogenic. Donor age, sex, ethnicity and CMV serostatus were compiled alongside the repertoire data. A later genetic analysis used genome-wide SNP genotypes for about three fifths of the 666 donors, treating that subset as a discovery cohort. Every repertoire in the discovery cohort had been generated on one and the same sequencing platform. HLA typing included class I and class II loci at four-digit resolution. The number of donors typed differed by locus, with roughly 629-640 for A, B, C, DRB1 and DQB1, around 500 for DQA1, 600 to 610 for DPA1, and 450 to 480 for DPB1. Because of strong linkage in the cohort, roughly five DR-DQ haplotypes were treated as single units for association and clustering. Across some 400 genotyped donors of the cohort, an average of approximately 240,000 unique TCR beta nucleotide sequences per donor were sequenced, and about a sixth of those sequences were non-productive. The investigation overall reported the following: According to a later genetic analysis, donors in an Asian-associated ancestry cluster had fewer N-insertions in productive TCRs than the approximately 670-donor mean. While some public TCRs were present in many individuals, most TCR sequences turned up only very rarely across donors. A later analysis found that TCR association rates varied across HLA loci, with DRB1 alleles showing the most associated TCRs and HLA-C alleles the fewest. Assigning TCR associations to individual alleles was difficult when HLA alleles, especially DR and DQ, strongly co-occurred. The authors suggested that the approach could potentially be extended to other disease states and immunological phenotypes. A later analysis reported that several top co-occurrence clusters appeared linked to parvovirus B19, influenza, CMV and Epstein-Barr virus. The classifier was reported to diagnose cytomegalovirus status with high specificity and sensitivity in both the original cohort and the validation cohort. A later analysis found that HLA-associated TCR beta chains were more clonally expanded and had lower generation probabilities than equally common non-associated chains. A later analysis associated 16,951 TCR beta sequences with specific HLA alleles at a false discovery rate of 0.05. A cluster of highly shared sequence variants was judged likely to represent a technical artifact of the sequencing pipeline. The cohort was sequenced for TCR beta chains only, and without alpha or paired-chain data the features that could be detected were limited. A further reported finding was that TCR beta sequences accurately predicted the HLA-A and HLA-B alleles for most subjects in the first cohort. Immune exposure information for the cohort was limited to CMV serostatus. Because counts were too low, seventeen rarely observed V segments, including chromosome 9 orphons, were left out of the earlier analysis of 587 of the donors. Because HLA typing was unavailable for some donors at each locus, only the typed subset was used in association tests. Broadly in line with IMGT annotations, most TCR beta V segments showed up in productive rearrangements about 90% or about 30% of the time in an earlier analysis of several hundred of the donors. Three of the identified cytomegalovirus-associated TCR beta chains were confirmed in vitro to be specific for cytomegalovirus antigens. An association between a missense DCLRE1C variant and V-gene and J-gene trimming of TCR beta chains was found in a later genetic analysis and replicated in an independent cohort. The presence/absence analyses assumed that sequencing depth was roughly uniform across donors, and that assumption may not be true. Most CMV-associated TCR beta chains appeared to be HLA-restricted in a later analysis, and the HLA associations seemed to be driven largely by CMV exposure. The study gave a list of over 150 TCR beta chains associated with cytomegalovirus. Correlated functional status among segregating V segments might be attributable to linkage disequilibrium, but an unknown experimental factor could not be ruled out.

The cohort was made up of 500 to 850 healthy bone marrow donors. At the time of sampling, all cohort members were nominally healthy, though unrecorded immune exposures were likely present. The donor tested CMV seropositive and was one of the 289 seropositive cohort members. A peripheral blood sample was collected from each donor, and TCR beta sequencing was performed on peripheral blood mononuclear cells. Genomic DNA was extracted from the blood cell samples with the Qiagen DNeasy Blood Extraction Kit. Libraries were built with the immunoSEQ multiplex PCR assay. A mixture of 60 forward primers for TCR Vbeta segments and 13 reverse primers for TCR Jbeta segments was used in the multiplex PCR. The CDR3 region of rearranged TCR beta genes was amplified from genomic DNA by a multiplex PCR assay. On the Illumina HiSeq System, the amplified TCR beta libraries were sequenced as 87-base-pair reads. As for the original processing: A later analysis tallied tens of millions of unique TCR beta chains across the 640 or so repertoires, and about 10 million of those chains were shared by two or more donors. Raw reads were error-corrected and collapsed into unique sequences by a nearest-neighbor algorithm in which closely related sequences were merged to remove PCR and sequencing errors. Alignment of CDR3 sequences to IMGT reference sequences was used to assign V, D and J gene segments. Each retained sequence needed at least a six-nucleotide match to both a V gene segment and a J gene segment. Rearrangements were classified as productive when the CDR3 lacked stop codons and remained in frame with V and J, and all other rearrangements were classified as non-productive. CDR3 was defined according to IMGT convention as the region running from the second conserved V-encoded cysteine to the conserved J-encoded phenylalanine. In an earlier analysis of around 540 of the donors, sequences lacking an unambiguous match to a single V gene segment were excluded. In an earlier analysis of roughly 500 of the donors, V segments were called functional above 56.7% productive rearrangements and were called segregating when the between-donor standard deviation exceeded 5%. To diagnose cytomegalovirus status from the catalog of TCR beta chain sequences, a statistical classification framework was built. V and J gene assignment, in a later analysis, came from comparing TCR nucleotide sequences with IMGT/GENE-DB human TR gene sequences. The TCRdist pipeline was used in a later analysis to assign CDR3 sequences and most-parsimonious VDJ recombination scenarios. A later analysis defined each TCR beta chain by its CDR3 amino acid sequence plus V-gene family, and excluded reads lacking a unique V-gene family. To address suspected cross-contamination and a sequencing artifact, a later analysis removed 592 highly shared, low-generation-probability nucleotide sequences. For each public chain, a later analysis derived a clonal expansion index from normalized ranks of inferred template counts within each repertoire. A later analysis computed generation probabilities with a VDJ recombination model fitted to out-of-frame rearrangements, and checked the results against IGoR. A later analysis scored TCR-TCR, TCR-HLA and TCR-CMV co-occurrence with hypergeometric tests, applying a repertoire-size bias correction to TCR pairs. A later analysis estimated false discovery rates by permuting HLA or CMV assignments 20 times. In a later analysis, co-occurring TCRs were grouped using DBSCAN, and TCRdist sequence similarity was added for clustering within HLA-allele-positive subsets. Repertoires with fewer than 30,000 or more than 120,000 public chains, plus five repertoires with anomalous nucleotide sharing, were excluded from co-occurrence clustering. In its TCRdb copy, this immuneACCESS table keeps in-frame sequences only and misses some clones. Where compared with another copy, unresolved V genes explain less than half of these, and the others have no known cause. The V and J calls and clone size come from that table; D and trimming were worked out from the DNA. In this sample the table shows around 40,000 clones, roughly 87% of which occur a single time. Around 8% of the sample lies in the top ten.

The sequenced sample consisted of PBMCs. The TCR sequence derives from a woman in her 40s in good health and CMV-seropositive.

DNA sequence: TGCGCCAGCAGCTTGTTGAGGGACTCCCGAGGCGAGCAGTACTTC. Its translation reads: CASSLLRDSRGEQYF. The V gene is TRBV5-1 and the J gene is TRBJ2-7; TRBD2 could be the D gene, as 6 bases match. The germline V gene provides CDR1 SGHRS and CDR2 YFSETQ. Taken from cysteine to phenylalanine, the CDR3 has 15 residues. Left in the record is the CDR3 DNA by itself, 45 bases read in frame from the first base. Trimming costs V 1 base and J 6 bases, and their ends lie 17 bases apart.